This T cell receptor beta chain comes out of a study of blood T cell repertoires in COVID-19 (TCRdb year 2020). With regard to the full study: Collaborator samples came from the United States, Italy and Spain and covered acute and convalescent phases of COVID-19. Where HLA class I and class II types were available, the types were taken from metadata supplied by the sample provider, not from assay-based typing. The samples were drawn from the first 160 participants of the ongoing ImmuneRACE study and from over a thousand subjects provided by 6 global collaborators. The sample metadata nearly always contained a de-identified subject ID, COVID-19 status, age in years and sex. The repertoires were made available in a free public database intended to serve as a resource for research on the immune response to SARS-CoV-2. The material from the prospective study consisted of cDNA or gDNA derived from T cells, B-cell-depleted T cells, or PBMCs. Subjects who had been exposed to COVID-19, were actively infected with it, or had recovered from it provided the deeply sampled blood TCRbeta repertoires that made up the dataset.

This clone has only one observation. There is no known antigen for this receptor. Base-call qualities are not available, and no considerably larger clone is one nucleotide away. Enrolling through a virtual design, the prospective study's participants ranged in age from roughly 18 to 100 years and lived across roughly 24 United States geographic areas. To assign participants to cohorts, the prospective study relied on clinical history that participants themselves reported in a screening survey and a study questionnaire. Exposed participants had been in contact with someone with a PCR-confirmed or clinician-diagnosed COVID-19 case within 2 weeks of study entry. In the prospective study, whole blood, serum and a nasopharyngeal or oropharyngeal swab were collected from each participant by mobile phlebotomists. Additional blood draws and questionnaires over a roughly two-month period could optionally be provided by prospective study participants. Before DNA extraction, prospective study blood samples were shipped either frozen or at room temperature.

TCRbeta CDR3 regions were amplified from genomic DNA using the immunoSEQ Assay, a bias-controlled multiplex PCR. The study's own analysis went as follows. The number of nucleated cells in each sample was estimated by amplification of reference gene primers within the assay. To quantify the absolute abundance of each unique TCRbeta CDR3 rearrangement, sequence reads were collapsed and filtered. For each sample, productive Simpson clonality was calculated as the square root of Simpson's diversity index over productive rearrangements. TCRdb provides this immuneACCESS table in a form limited to in-frame rearrangements. Some clones are lacking; in checked studies, under half of them reflect an unresolved V gene, and why the rest are absent is not known. The V and J calls and clone size come from that table; D and trimming were worked out from the DNA. The sample table contains roughly 150,000 clones; only one count was recorded for less than 85% of them. The top ten constitute 1.5% to 2% of the sample.

Here is what the overall study found, with its caveats: The quantity of clinical and demographic metadata differed by source and by participant and was supplied without curation.

The sequenced sample consisted of PBMCs or T cells enriched from blood (not recorded which). This sequence was found in a woman aged 18-29 years who had been exposed to COVID-19.

The sequence in DNA is TGTGCCAGCAGCTCACAGGGGGCGCGTCGGGAGCAGTACTTC. It encodes CASSSQGARREQYF. The receptor chain draws on TRBV7-7 and TRBJ2-7, with 9 central nucleotides matching TRBD1. V is cut back by 4 bases and J by 7 bases, with 8 bases in the junction unmatched. The CDR3, cysteine through phenylalanine, is 14 amino acids long. The DNA shown is the 42-base CDR3, in frame from base 1. For CDR1 and CDR2, the germline V gene (reference sequence) lists SSHAT and FNYEAQ. With the rest looked up from the reference TRBV7-7 and TRBJ2-7 genes rather than sequenced, the full variable domain is GAGVSQSPRYKVTKRGQDVTLRCDPISSHATLYWYQQALGQGPEFLTYFNYEAQPDKSGLPSDRFSAERPEGSISTLTIQRTEQRDSAMYRCASSSQGARREQYFGPGTRLTVT.